A single TCR beta chain is shown here with its context. This CDR3 contains 11 residues. Looked up from germline, CDR1 is SGHAT and CDR2 is FQNNGV. V lost 7 bases and J lost 10, with 11 bases in between. This specimen comes from a study of blood T cell repertoires in COVID-19. Only in-frame clones appear in the TCRdb table, and some are missing; sequencing was by immunoSEQ multiplex PCR. The sample lists roughly 200,000 clones, roughly 86% occurring once. The source material was PBMCs or T cells enriched from blood (not recorded which). This chain uses TRBV11-2 with TRBJ2-1; D is perhaps TRBD1 (5 bases). The source is a middle-aged man with acute COVID-19. The DNA of the CDR3 is TGTGCCAGCACTAATGGGGCGGAGCAGTTCTTC. This codes for CASTNGAEQFF. The complete variable domain, with remaining parts taken from reference TRBV11-2 and TRBJ2-1, reads EAGVAQSPRYKIIEKRQSVAFWCNPISGHATLYWYQQILGQGPKLLIQFQNNGVVDDSQLPKDRFSAERLKGVDSTLKIQPAKLEDSAVYLCASTNGAEQFFGPGTRLTVL.